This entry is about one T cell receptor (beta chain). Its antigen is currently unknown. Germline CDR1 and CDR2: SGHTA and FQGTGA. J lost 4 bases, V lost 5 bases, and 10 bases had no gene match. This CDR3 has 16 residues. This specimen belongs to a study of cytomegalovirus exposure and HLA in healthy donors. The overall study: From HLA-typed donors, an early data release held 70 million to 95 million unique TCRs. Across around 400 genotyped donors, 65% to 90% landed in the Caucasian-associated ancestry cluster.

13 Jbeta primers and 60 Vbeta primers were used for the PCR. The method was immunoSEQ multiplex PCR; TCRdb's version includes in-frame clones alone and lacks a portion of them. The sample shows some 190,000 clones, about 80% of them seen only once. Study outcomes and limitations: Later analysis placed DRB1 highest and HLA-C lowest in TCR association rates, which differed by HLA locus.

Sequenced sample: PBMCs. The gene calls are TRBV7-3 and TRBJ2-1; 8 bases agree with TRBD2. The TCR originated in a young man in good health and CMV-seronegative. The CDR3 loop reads CASSRSYSGNYNEQFF. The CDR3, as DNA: TGTGCCAGCAGCCGGAGTTATAGCGGGAATTACAATGAGCAGTTCTTC.